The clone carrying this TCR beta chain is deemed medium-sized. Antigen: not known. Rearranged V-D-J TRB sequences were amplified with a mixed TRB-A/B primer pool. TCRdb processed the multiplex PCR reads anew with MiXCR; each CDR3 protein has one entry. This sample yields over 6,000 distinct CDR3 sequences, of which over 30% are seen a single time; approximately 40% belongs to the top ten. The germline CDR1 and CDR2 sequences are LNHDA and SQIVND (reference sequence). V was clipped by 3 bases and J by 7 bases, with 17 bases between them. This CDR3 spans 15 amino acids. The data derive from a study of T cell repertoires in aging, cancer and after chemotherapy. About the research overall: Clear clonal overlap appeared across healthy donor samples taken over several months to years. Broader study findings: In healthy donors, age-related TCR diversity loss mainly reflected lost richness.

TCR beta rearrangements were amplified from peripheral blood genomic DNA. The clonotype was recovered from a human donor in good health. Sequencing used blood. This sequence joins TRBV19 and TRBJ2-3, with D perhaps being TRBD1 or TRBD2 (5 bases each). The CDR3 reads CASSMGVGPIYTQYF. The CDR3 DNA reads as TGTGCCAGTAGTATGGGGGTGGGGCCAATTTATACGCAGTATTTT. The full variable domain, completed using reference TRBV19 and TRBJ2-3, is DGGITQSPKYLFRKEGQNVTLSCEQNLNHDAMYWYRQDPGQGLRLIYYSQIVNDFQKGDIAEGYSVSREKKESFPLTVTSAQKNPTAFYLCASSMGVGPIYTQYFGPGTRLTVL.